This record covers a single T cell receptor (beta chain). This specimen belongs to a study of blood T cell repertoires in COVID-19. Study at large: T cells, B-cell-depleted T cells, or PBMCs provided the cDNA or gDNA that served as material.

The CDR3 sequence is 15 residues long. CDR1 and CDR2 (germline): SGDLS, YYNGEE. Trimming took 2 bases from V and 10 from J, leaving 16 bases between them. The data were produced by immunoSEQ multiplex PCR, yet TCRdb's version contains in-frame clones alone and is incomplete. This sample has tens of thousands of clones; 80% to 90% occur once, and the top ten carry about 37%. Source material: peripheral blood. This clonotype was sampled from a man in his sixties or seventies with acute or convalescent COVID-19. This sequence joins TRBV9 and TRBJ1-6; D may be TRBD1 (6 bases). The CDR3 DNA follows: TGTGCCAGCAGCGTGTCTGGACAGATCGGGTCACCCCTCCACTTT. Protein product: CASSVSGQIGSPLHF.